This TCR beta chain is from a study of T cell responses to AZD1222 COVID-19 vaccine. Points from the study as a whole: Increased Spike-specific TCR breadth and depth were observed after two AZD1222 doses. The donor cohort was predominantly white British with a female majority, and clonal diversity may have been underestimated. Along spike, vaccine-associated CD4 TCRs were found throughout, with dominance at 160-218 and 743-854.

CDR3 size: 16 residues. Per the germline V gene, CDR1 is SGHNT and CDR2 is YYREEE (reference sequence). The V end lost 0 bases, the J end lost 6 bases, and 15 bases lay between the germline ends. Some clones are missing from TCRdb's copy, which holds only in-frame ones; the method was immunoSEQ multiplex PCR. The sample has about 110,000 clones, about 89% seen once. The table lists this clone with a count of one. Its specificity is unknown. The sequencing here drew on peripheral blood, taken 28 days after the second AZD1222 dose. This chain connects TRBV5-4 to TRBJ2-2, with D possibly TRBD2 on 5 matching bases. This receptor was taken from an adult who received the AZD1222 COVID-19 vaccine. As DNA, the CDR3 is TGTGCCAGCAGCTTGGCCGGGAAGCTCCGGGCCGGGGAGCTGTTTTTT. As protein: CASSLAGKLRAGELFF.